Listed below are T cell receptor beta chains from one sample, sequenced in a study of Graves' ophthalmopathy and Graves' hyperthyroidism. A single record per CDR3 protein comes from TCRdb applying MiXCR to the multiplex PCR reads. The sample holds roughly 500,000 distinct CDR3 sequences, 13% to 15% seen once. The sample was blood. The source is a woman aged 25 to 45 with Graves' ophthalmopathy. The CDR3 runs from the conserved cysteine through the conserved F or W. The order of the fields is J gene, clone size, V gene, D gene, CDR3 DNA, CDR3 protein. The D gene is left open where the match is weak. Clone size is stated in some rows and not others, as once, few, many or a class when expanded.

TRBJ1-5 | many | TRBV12-3/TRBV12-4 | NA | TGTGCCAGCAGCACCATCGGCCAGCCCCAGCATTTT | CASSTIGQPQHF
TRBJ2-4 | many | TRBV18 | NA | TGTGCCAGCTCACCTTATCGTCGGGACTCAAGGACCAAAAACATTCAGTACTTC | CASSPYRRDSRTKNIQYF
TRBJ1-1 | many | TRBV7-3 | TRBD1 | TGTGCCAGCAGTTCGGGACAGGGGAACACTGAAGCTTTCTTT | CASSSGQGNTEAFF
TRBJ1-1 | few | TRBV30 | NA | TGTGCCTGTTCACAGGGCGAGGACGTTGAAGCTTTCTTT | CACSQGEDVEAFF
TRBJ1-2 | many | TRBV6-1 | NA | TGTGCCAGCAGTGAAGGACAAGCTAACTATGGCTACACCTTC | CASSEGQANYGYTF
TRBJ2-5 | few | TRBV5-1 | NA | TGCGCCAGCAGAGTTACTTCGGAGACCCAGTACTTC | CASRVTSETQYF
TRBJ2-4 | NA | TRBV6-5 | TRBD2 | TGTGCCAGCAGTTACTTGACTAGCGGGAGTACCACCAAAAACATTCAGTACTTC | CASSYLTSGSTTKNIQYF
TRBJ1-1 | many | TRBV19 | NA | TGTGCCAGTAGTATCCACAGGAACACTGAAGCTTTCTTT | CASSIHRNTEAFF
TRBJ2-2 | NA | TRBV6-2/TRBV6-3 | TRBD1 | TGTGCCAGCAGCCGGGAGCGTTACGACAGGGGGGACCCCGGCGGCGGGGAGCTGTTTTTT | CASSRERYDRGDPGGGELFF
TRBJ1-1 | many | TRBV15 | NA | TGTGCCACCAGCACGGGAAGAGGGACTGAAGCTTTCTTT | CATSTGRGTEAFF
TRBJ2-7 | NA | TRBV5-1 | TRBD1 | TGCGCCAGCAGCTTGGCCCAGGGGGTGAACGAGCAGTACTTC | CASSLAQGVNEQYF
TRBJ2-7 | many | TRBV6-1 | TRBD2 | TGTGCCAGCAGCTCAAGTACTAGCGCTACCTACGAGCAGTACTTC | CASSSSTSATYEQYF
TRBJ1-2 | many | TRBV7-8 | TRBD1 | TGTGCCAGCAGCCCTGCGAGGCAGGGGGGCGGCTACACCTTC | CASSPARQGGGYTF
TRBJ1-1 | many | TRBV2 | NA | TGTGCCGCAATGGGGGAGATTGGCACTGAAGCTTTCTTT | CAAMGEIGTEAFF
TRBJ1-6 | many | TRBV28 | TRBD1 | TGTGCCAGCAGTTTTACCGACAGGGGAATATCACCCCTCCACTTT | CASSFTDRGISPLHF
TRBJ2-5 | many | TRBV28 | NA | TGTGCCAGCAGTACAGGGGGGGTCCAAGAGACCCAGTACTTC | CASSTGGVQETQYF
TRBJ1-5 | NA | TRBV12-3/TRBV12-4 | TRBD1 | TGTGCCAGCAGTCGGGACAGGGTGGGCCAGCCCCAGCATTTT | CASSRDRVGQPQHF
TRBJ2-7 | many | TRBV6-1 | NA | TGTGCCAGCAGTGAAGCGCTGGCAGGACCCTACGAGCAGTACTTC | CASSEALAGPYEQYF
TRBJ2-7 | many | TRBV29-1 | NA | TGCAGCGTTGCCCTGGGACACGTCTACGAGCAGTACTTC | CSVALGHVYEQYF
TRBJ1-1 | NA | TRBV20-1 | TRBD1 | TGCAGTGCTAATTCAGGGGGCGGGAGCACTGAAGCTTTCTTT | CSANSGGGSTEAFF